Following are 9 T cell receptor beta chains from one sample sequenced in a study of human T cells and chemical hapten exposure. From the RACE reads, TCRdb called clonotypes with MiXCR, one entry per CDR3 protein. Here the sample spans 150,000 to 200,000 distinct CDR3 sequences, about 14% being singletons. Time point described: patch test 1, 2 weeks after DPC sensitization. As for treatment: therapeutic diphenylcyclopropenone sensitization with weekly scalp DPC. Sequencing used whole blood, obtained in connection with sensitization to the hapten diphenylcyclopropenone (DPC). These receptors all stem from a woman in her twenties or thirties with alopecia areata. Some clones in this sample may be carry-over from other donors' samples.

This clonotype was observed a few times. The chain uses TRBV7-3 and TRBJ2-1; 14 bases agree with TRBD2. With 5 bases clipped from V and 7 bases from J, the junction kept 13 bases outside the gene matches. The CDR3 runs to 18 residues. From germline, CDR1 is SGHTA and CDR2 FQGTGA. CDR3 nucleotide sequence: TGTGCCAGCAGCCCCTCCGGACTAGCGGGAGGTATACGGAATGAGCAGTTCTTC. It yields the protein CASSPSGLAGGIRNEQFF. Combining the CDR3 with reference TRBV7-3 and TRBJ2-1 gives the whole variable domain GAGVSQTPSNKVTEKGKYVELRCDPISGHTALYWYRQSLGQGPEFLIYFQGTGAADDSGLPNDRFFAVRPEGSVSTLKIQRTERGDSAVYLCASSPSGLAGGIRNEQFFGPGTRLTVL.

This clonotype showed up just a few times. V gene TRBV12-3 or TRBV12-4 combines with J gene TRBJ2-6; no clear D. This CDR3 region has 16 residues. The V and J ends lost 0 bases and 0 bases respectively, with 6 bases between them. The CDR3 sequence: CASSLAGGSGANVLTF. CDR3 nucleotides: TGTGCCAGCAGTTTAGCGGGCGGCTCTGGGGCCAACGTCCTGACTTTC.

The table lists this clonotype with many counts. This sequence joins TRBV2 and TRBJ1-4, with a weak D call TRBD1 (6 bases). The CDR3 extends over 15 amino acids. The germline CDR1 and CDR2 sequences are SNHLY and FYNNEI. V was trimmed by 8 bases and J by 7 bases, leaving 20 bases between them. The CDR3 loop reads CASVPGQGWGEKLFF. In DNA form, the CDR3 reads TGTGCCAGCGTCCCGGGACAAGGATGGGGTGAAAAACTGTTTTTT.

The sample holds a few counts of this clonotype. This chain joins TRBV10-3 and TRBJ2-6, with D perhaps matching TRBD1 or TRBD2 (5 bases each). The V gene lost 4 bases and the J gene lost 3 bases, with 13 bases spanning the gap. The germline gives CDR1 ENHRY, CDR2 SYGVKD. This CDR3 has 16 residues. The CDR3 nucleotides read TGTGCCATCAGTGGGCTTTCAGGGAGTGGGGCCAACGTCCTGACTTTC. Residues: CAISGLSGSGANVLTF.

The gene calls are TRBV30 and TRBJ1-6; 8 bases are shared with TRBD1. The CDR3 covers 17 residues. Germline loops: CDR1 GTSNPN, CDR2 SVGIG (reference sequence). Trimming at V came to 2 bases and at J to 0 bases, leaving 6 bases not matched to a gene. CDR3 residues: CAWSLPGGGSYNSPLHF. Here the CDR3 DNA reads TGTGCCTGGAGTCTTCCAGGGGGCGGCTCCTATAATTCACCCCTCCACTTT.

This clonotype was detected ten times or more. The rearrangement links TRBV2 to TRBJ1-2; 7 positions agree with TRBD1. V lost 4 bases and J lost 8; bases outside the gene matches: 4. The germline V gene encodes CDR1 SNHLY and CDR2 FYNNEI. This CDR3 region has 12 residues. CDR3: CASSGQGGGYTF. CDR3 sequence (DNA): TGTGCCAGCAGTGGACAGGGCGGGGGCTACACCTTC.

The rearrangement joins TRBV3-1 to TRBJ1-1; weak D call: TRBD1 (5 bases). The CDR3 has 12 residues. Per the germline V gene, CDR1 is LGHDT and CDR2 is YNNKEL (reference sequence). Trimming took off 2 bases at V and 11 bases at J, with 12 bases between the two ends. The CDR3 spells CASSQRPGGAFF. CDR3 bases: TGTGCCAGCAGCCAACGACCCGGGGGTGCTTTCTTT.

This clonotype was seen more than once but under ten times. The chain uses TRBV21-1 and TRBJ2-7; TRBD2 is the table's D call and was not checked against the DNA. TRBV21-1 is shown as a pseudogene. The CDR3 spans 13 residues. The CDR3 is CASLQGLAYEQYF. The CDR3 DNA is TGTGCCAGCCTTCAGGGACTAGCCTACGAGCAGTACTTC.

This clonotype was detected a few times. The chain has TRBV28 and TRBJ2-1, with D maybe TRBD1 (6 bases). Germline-derived CDR1 and CDR2 are MDHEN and SYDVKM. V was pared by 7 bases and J by 0 bases, with 13 bases between. The CDR3 covers 15 residues. The chain's CDR3 is CASTRQVRSYNEQFF. For the CDR3, the DNA is TGTGCCAGCACCAGACAGGTTCGCTCCTACAATGAGCAGTTCTTC.